The 3 T cell receptor beta chains given below trace back to one sample, sequenced in a study of T cells after yellow fever vaccination. Each CDR3 protein gets one entry after TCRdb re-called the 5' RACE reads with MiXCR. The sample lists hundreds of thousands of distinct CDR3 sequences, around an eighth occurring once. The sequencing used PBMCs, collected on the day of the yellow fever booster vaccination. Receptors originate from a man younger than 45 who received the YFV17D yellow fever vaccine.

This clonotype came up many times. This rearrangement joins TRBV12-3 or TRBV12-4 to TRBJ2-7; possibly TRBD2 for D (5 bases). V lost 3 bases to trimming and J lost 2 bases, with 11 bases between them. The CDR3 loop spans 14 amino acids. As DNA, the CDR3 is TGTGCCAGCAGTTTGTCCGGGAAAGCCTACGAGCAGTACTTC. This sequence encodes CASSLSGKAYEQYF.

This clonotype was seen more than once but under ten times. At one end, the junction sequence differs from germline, possibly due to a read error. V is TRBV6-5 and J is TRBJ1-4; D gene uncertain. CDR1 and CDR2 from the germline V gene are MNHEY and SVGAGI. This CDR3 is 15 amino acids long. This CDR3 reads CASSNSANSARKLFF. DNA of the CDR3: TGTGCCAGCAGTAACTCCGCAAACAGCGCGAGAAAACTGTTTTTT.

The chain links TRBV25-1 to TRBJ2-3; D is unresolved. The CDR3 consists of 13 residues. Trimming removed 1 base at V and 5 bases at J, with 7 bases between. CDR1 is MGHDK and CDR2 is SYGVNS in the germline V gene. The CDR3 is CASSEFGRDTQYF. The CDR3 DNA reads as TGTGCCAGCAGTGAATTCGGGCGAGATACGCAGTATTTT.